This TCR beta chain was recorded in a study of blood T cell repertoires in COVID-19. Germline CDR1 is ENHRY and CDR2 is SYGVKD. The germline V and J ends were trimmed by 0 bases and 5 bases, with 10 bases remaining between them. The CDR3 is 14 residues long. Sequencing used immunoSEQ multiplex PCR; TCRdb keeps in-frame clones, though not all of them. This table holds around 160,000 clones, around four fifths found once. This clone has just one count. The sample was peripheral blood. The TCR sequence derives from a woman aged 35 to 49 with active or convalescent COVID-19. This chain uses TRBV10-3 with TRBJ1-2, with D maybe TRBD1 (6 bases). This chain's CDR3 is CAISESGAIYGYTF. CDR3 DNA: TGTGCCATCAGTGAGTCGGGGGCCATTTATGGCTACACCTTC.